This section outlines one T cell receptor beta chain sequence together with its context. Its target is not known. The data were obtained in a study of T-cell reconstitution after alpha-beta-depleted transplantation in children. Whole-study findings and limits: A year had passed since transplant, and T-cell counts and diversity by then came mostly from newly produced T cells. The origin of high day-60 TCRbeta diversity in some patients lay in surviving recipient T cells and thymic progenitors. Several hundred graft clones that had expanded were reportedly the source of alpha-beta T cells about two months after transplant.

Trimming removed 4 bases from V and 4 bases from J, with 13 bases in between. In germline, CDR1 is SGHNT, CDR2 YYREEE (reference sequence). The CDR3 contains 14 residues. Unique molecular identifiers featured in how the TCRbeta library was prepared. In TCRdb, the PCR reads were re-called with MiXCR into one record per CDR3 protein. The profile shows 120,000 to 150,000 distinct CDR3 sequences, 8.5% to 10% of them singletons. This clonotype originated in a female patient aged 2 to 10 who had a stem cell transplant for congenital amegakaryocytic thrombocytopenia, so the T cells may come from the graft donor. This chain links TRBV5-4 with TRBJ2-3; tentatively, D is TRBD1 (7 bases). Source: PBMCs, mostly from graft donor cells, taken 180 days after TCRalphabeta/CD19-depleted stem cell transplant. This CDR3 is CASSGGGFPDTQYF. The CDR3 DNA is TGTGCCAGCAGCGGAGGGGGCTTCCCAGATACGCAGTATTTT.